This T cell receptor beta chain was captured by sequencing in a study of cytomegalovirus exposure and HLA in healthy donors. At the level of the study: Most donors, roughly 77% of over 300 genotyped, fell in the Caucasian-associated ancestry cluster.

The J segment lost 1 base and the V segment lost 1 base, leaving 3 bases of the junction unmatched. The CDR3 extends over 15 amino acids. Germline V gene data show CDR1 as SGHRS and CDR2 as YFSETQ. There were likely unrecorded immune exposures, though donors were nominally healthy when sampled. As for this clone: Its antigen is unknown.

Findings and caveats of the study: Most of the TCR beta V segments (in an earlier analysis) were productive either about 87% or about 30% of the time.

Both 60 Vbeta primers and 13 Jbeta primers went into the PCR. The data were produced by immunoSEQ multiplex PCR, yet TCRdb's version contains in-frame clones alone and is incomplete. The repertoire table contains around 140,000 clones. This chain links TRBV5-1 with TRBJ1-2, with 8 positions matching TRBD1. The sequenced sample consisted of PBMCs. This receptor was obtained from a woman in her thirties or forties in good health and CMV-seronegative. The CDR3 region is CASSLMTGVNYGYTF. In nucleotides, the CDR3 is TGCGCCAGCAGCTTGATGACAGGGGTTAACTATGGCTACACCTTC.